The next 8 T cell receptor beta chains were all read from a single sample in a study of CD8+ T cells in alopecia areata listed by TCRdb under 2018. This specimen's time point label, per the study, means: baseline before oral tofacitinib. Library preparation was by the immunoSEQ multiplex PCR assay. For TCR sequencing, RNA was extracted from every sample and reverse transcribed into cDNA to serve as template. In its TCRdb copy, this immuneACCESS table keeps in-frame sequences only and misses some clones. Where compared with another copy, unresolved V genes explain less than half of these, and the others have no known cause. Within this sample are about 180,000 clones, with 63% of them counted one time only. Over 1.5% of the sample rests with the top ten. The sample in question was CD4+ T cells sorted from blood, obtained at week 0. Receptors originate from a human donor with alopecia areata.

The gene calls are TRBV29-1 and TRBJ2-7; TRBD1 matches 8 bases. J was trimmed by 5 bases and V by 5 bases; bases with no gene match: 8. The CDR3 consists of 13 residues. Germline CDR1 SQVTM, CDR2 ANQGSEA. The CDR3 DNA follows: TGCAGCGTTCGGACAGGGTATGAGAACGAGCAGTACTTC. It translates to CSVRTGYENEQYF.

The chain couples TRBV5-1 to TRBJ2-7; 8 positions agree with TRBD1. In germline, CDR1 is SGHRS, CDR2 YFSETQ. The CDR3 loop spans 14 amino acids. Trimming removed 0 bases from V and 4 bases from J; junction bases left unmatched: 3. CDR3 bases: TGCGCCAGCAGCTTGGAGGGACAGGCGTACGAGCAGTACTTC. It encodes CASSLEGQAYEQYF.

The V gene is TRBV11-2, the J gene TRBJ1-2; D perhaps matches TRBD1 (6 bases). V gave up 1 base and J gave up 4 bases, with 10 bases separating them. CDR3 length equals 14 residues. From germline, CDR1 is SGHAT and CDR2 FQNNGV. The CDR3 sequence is CASSLGSGVYGYTF. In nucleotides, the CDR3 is TGTGCCAGCAGCTTAGGGTCAGGGGTCTATGGCTACACCTTC.

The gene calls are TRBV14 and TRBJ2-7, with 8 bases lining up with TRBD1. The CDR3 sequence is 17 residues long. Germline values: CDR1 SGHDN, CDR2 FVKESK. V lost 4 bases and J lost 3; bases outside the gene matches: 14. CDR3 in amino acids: CASSPLPPGTGIYEQYF. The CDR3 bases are TGTGCCAGCAGCCCATTACCACCCGGGACAGGCATCTACGAGCAGTACTTC.

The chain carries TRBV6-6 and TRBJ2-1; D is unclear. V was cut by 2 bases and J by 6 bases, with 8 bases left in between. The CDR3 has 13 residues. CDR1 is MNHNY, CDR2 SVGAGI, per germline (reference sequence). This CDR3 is CASSYDPSNEQFF. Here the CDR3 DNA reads TGTGCCAGCAGTTACGACCCATCCAATGAGCAGTTCTTC.

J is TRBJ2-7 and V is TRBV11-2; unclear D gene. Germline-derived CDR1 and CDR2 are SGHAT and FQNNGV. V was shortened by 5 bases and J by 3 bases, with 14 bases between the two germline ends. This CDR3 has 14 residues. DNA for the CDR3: TGTGCCAGCAGCCTCGGGCCCTTACTCTACGAGCAGTACTTC. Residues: CASSLGPLLYEQYF.

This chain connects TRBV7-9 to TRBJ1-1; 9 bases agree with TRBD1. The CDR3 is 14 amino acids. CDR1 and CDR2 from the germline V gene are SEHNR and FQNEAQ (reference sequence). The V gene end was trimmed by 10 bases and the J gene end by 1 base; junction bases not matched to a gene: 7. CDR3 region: CAILAGQGNTEAFF. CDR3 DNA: TGTGCCATATTGGCGGGACAGGGGAACACTGAAGCTTTCTTT.

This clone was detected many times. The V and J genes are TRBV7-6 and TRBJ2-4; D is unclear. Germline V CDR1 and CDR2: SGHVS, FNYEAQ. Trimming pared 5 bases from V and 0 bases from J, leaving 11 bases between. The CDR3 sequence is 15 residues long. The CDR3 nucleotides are TGTGCCAGCAGCCCCCCGGGTCTAGCCAAAAACATTCAGTACTTC. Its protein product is CASSPPGLAKNIQYF.